The clone carrying this TCR beta chain has at least ten counts. These data originate in a study of spatial heterogeneity in lung cancer. Germline values: CDR1 DFQATT, CDR2 SNEGSKA (reference sequence). CDR3 size: 17 residues. V lost 5 bases and J lost 2; bases outside the gene matches: 6. Time point denoted: sample taken at primary tumor resection. Whole RNA, which was extracted from tumor, nontumor lung tissue or frozen PBMC, was sequenced without any cell sorting. TCRdb redid the calling of the 5' RACE reads with MiXCR, one entry per CDR3 protein. This table has about 22,000 distinct CDR3 sequences, about 4.6% appearing once.

The origin of this receptor is a male donor with early-stage non-small cell lung cancer. The chain is built from TRBV20-1 and TRBJ2-1; 16 bases map to TRBD2. The sample in question was PBMCs, obtained at surgery. The CDR3 is CSAGGTSGRATYNEQFF. As DNA, the CDR3 is TGCAGTGCTGGAGGGACTAGCGGGAGGGCTACCTACAATGAGCAGTTCTTC.